This passage covers 22 T cell receptor beta chains from one sample sequenced in a study of blood T cell repertoires in COVID-19. Using immunoSEQ multiplex PCR, the repertoire was profiled, and TCRdb retains in-frame clones only, with some absent. The table lists 150,000 to 180,000 clones, nearly 80% of them singletons. Input material: peripheral blood. The receptors derive from a man aged 80 or over with acute or convalescent COVID-19.

This clone was detected many times. This sequence joins TRBV5-1 and TRBJ2-3; 12 nucleotides line up with TRBD2. Germline V gene data show CDR1 as SGHRS and CDR2 as YFSETQ. J lost 2 bases, V lost 5 bases, and 6 bases had no gene match. The CDR3 sequence is 16 residues long. In DNA form, the CDR3 reads TGCGCCAGCAGTCGTTCTAGCGGGGGGGACACAGATACGCAGTATTTT. Translated: CASSRSSGGDTDTQYF.

Remarks on this clone: At one end the junction does not follow the germline gene, possibly because of a read error. The chain has TRBV7-7 and TRBJ2-3; D is perhaps TRBD2 (5 bases). The V gene's germline CDR1 is SSHAT and CDR2 FNYEAQ (reference sequence). The CDR3 is 13 amino acids. The CDR3 protein is CASSLAGEDTQYF. The CDR3 DNA follows: TGTGCTAGCAGCTTAGCCGGGGAAGATACGCAGTATTTT.

The V gene is TRBV27, the J gene TRBJ1-4, with 10 nucleotides matching TRBD1. This CDR3 comprises 15 residues. J was trimmed by 7 bases and V by 4 bases; bases with no gene match: 6. Germline V gene data show CDR1 as MNHEY and CDR2 as SMNVEV (reference sequence). Here the CDR3 reads CASSSPGQGSEKLFF. CDR3 bases: TGTGCCAGCAGTTCGCCGGGACAGGGGAGTGAAAAACTGTTTTTT.

In its sample, this clone was seen once. The chain is built from TRBV6-2 or TRBV6-3 and TRBJ2-5; no clear D gene. Between the trimmed V and J ends, which lost 5 bases and 5 bases, there was a span of 9 bases. The CDR3 totals 12 residues. Germline V gene lookup returns CDR1 MNHEY and CDR2 SVGEGT. The CDR3 nucleotides are TGTGCCAGCAGTCTAGTGCCTGAGACCCAGTACTTC. Translation gives CASSLVPETQYF.

The count of this clone is one. V gene TRBV29-1 combines with J gene TRBJ2-5; a possible D gene is TRBD2 (6 bases). The CDR3 is 14 amino acids. From germline, CDR1 is SQVTM and CDR2 ANQGSEA. V lost 7 bases and J lost 0, with 15 bases in between. As DNA, the CDR3 is TGCAGCGGGGGGACTGCCGGGTACCAAGAGACCCAGTACTTC. Encoded protein: CSGGTAGYQETQYF.

The chain uses TRBV19 and TRBJ1-2, with 9 bases that match TRBD1. This CDR3 spans 15 amino acids. V gave up 2 bases and J gave up 3 bases; unmatched junction bases: 4. The germline CDR1 and CDR2 sequences are LNHDA and SQIVND (reference sequence). The DNA for the CDR3 is TGTGCCAGTAGTATAAACCGGGACAGGGACTATGGCTACACCTTC. Protein sequence: CASSINRDRDYGYTF.

The chain combines TRBV10-3 with TRBJ2-3, with 8 bases lining up with TRBD1. J gave up 0 bases and V 3 bases, and 8 bases lay outside the gene matches. The germline V gene encodes CDR1 ENHRY and CDR2 SYGVKD. There are 17 residues in the CDR3. CDR3 coding DNA: TGTGCCATCAGTGATCCCTTCAGGACAGGGAGCACAGATACGCAGTATTTT. This encodes CAISDPFRTGSTDTQYF.

The CDR3 coding sequence is TGTGCTAGTGGTTTGGGTGGCTATCAGCCCCAGCATTTT. This gives the protein CASGLGGYQPQHF. This sequence joins TRBV12-5 and TRBJ1-5; unclear D gene. Germline loops: CDR1 LGHNT, CDR2 FRNRAP. The germline V and J ends were trimmed by 1 base and 5 bases, with 6 bases remaining between them. The CDR3 length is 13 residues.

V usage is TRBV3-1 (or the pseudogene TRBV3-2) and J usage is TRBJ2-4; possibly TRBD1 for D (6 bases). V lost 2 bases and J lost 8, with 16 bases in between. The CDR3 sequence is 15 residues long. Germline V lookup: CDR1 LGHDT, CDR2 YNNKEL (reference sequence). The chain's CDR3 is CASSQYSMAGDIQYF. The CDR3 coding sequence is TGTGCCAGCAGCCAATATTCTATGGCAGGGGACATTCAGTACTTC.

The gene calls are TRBV4-3 and TRBJ2-2; 12 bases line up with TRBD2. Germline V CDR1 and CDR2: LGHNA, YSLEER. The CDR3 has 20 amino acids. J lost 6 bases, V lost 1 base, and 15 bases had no gene match. CDR3 in DNA: TGCGCCAGCAGCCAAGGCGGTTCTAGCGGGGGGGCCGGGGGTTCCGGGGAGCTGTTTTTT. This translates into CASSQGGSSGGAGGSGELFF.

The chain uses TRBV3-1 (or the pseudogene TRBV3-2) and TRBJ2-1; 7 bases align to TRBD1. The CDR3 length is 16 residues. After removal of 3 bases from V and 0 bases from J, the junction contained 5 bases not matched to a gene. Germline CDR1 LGHDT, CDR2 YNNKEL (reference sequence). The CDR3 nucleotides are TGTGCCAGCAGCCACATGACAGGGAGCTCCTACAATGAGCAGTTCTTC. Its protein product is CASSHMTGSSYNEQFF.

Here the CDR3 reads CASSTRDTQYF. In DNA form, the CDR3 reads TGTGCCAGCAGCACGAGAGATACGCAGTATTTT. V is TRBV11-3 and J is TRBJ2-3; D remains ambiguous. V lost 5 bases, J lost 5 bases, and 5 bases lay in between. The CDR3 is 11 residues long. CDR1 is SGHNT and CDR2 is YENEEA in the germline V gene.

This clone was seen a few times. The chain employs TRBV12-3 or TRBV12-4 and TRBJ1-2; D is possibly TRBD1 (5 bases). This CDR3 spans 12 amino acids. Trimming shortened V by 5 bases and J by 4 bases, and 8 bases separated the two germline ends. The CDR3, as DNA: TGTGCCAGCAGTGAAGACAGCTATGGCTACACCTTC. This gives the protein CASSEDSYGYTF.

The rearrangement joins TRBV15 to TRBJ1-3, with 9 bases matching TRBD1. CDR1 and CDR2 from the germline V gene are LNHNV and YYDKDF (reference sequence). This CDR3 is 16 amino acids long. After removal of 0 bases from V and 2 bases from J, the junction contained 2 bases not matched to a gene. DNA for the CDR3: TGTGCCACCAGCAGAGAACAGGGGGCGGCTGGAAACACCATATATTTT. Translation gives CATSREQGAAGNTIYF.

This clone was detected a few times. The chain carries TRBV6-5 and TRBJ1-1; D uncertain. Germline-derived CDR1 and CDR2 are MNHEY and SVGAGI. Trimming pared 1 base from V and 4 bases from J, leaving 7 bases between. The CDR3 is made up of 13 amino acids. CDR3 loop: CASSYLGSTEAFF. The CDR3 nucleotides are TGTGCCAGCAGTTACTTGGGGAGCACTGAAGCTTTCTTT.

This clone was seen more than once but under ten times. V is TRBV28 and J is TRBJ1-6, with 9 positions matching TRBD1. The V gene's germline CDR1 is MDHEN and CDR2 SYDVKM. The junction had 4 bases not matched to a gene; V was cut back by 9 bases and J by 4 bases. This CDR3 contains 14 residues. DNA of the CDR3: TGTGCCAGTACAGGGGGCTCATATAATTCACCCCTCCACTTT. Translated: CASTGGSYNSPLHF.

J is TRBJ2-5 and V is TRBV11-3; D perhaps matches TRBD1 (8 bases). Germline CDR1 is SGHNT and CDR2 is YENEEA. CDR3 size: 13 residues. The V end was cut by 5 bases, the J end by 8 bases, with 15 bases between. The DNA of the CDR3 is TGTGCCAGCAGCCCAACAGGGGGGGTAACCCAGTACTTC. Translating it yields CASSPTGGVTQYF.

The CDR3 is CASSPRQGQNSPLHF. CDR3 DNA sequence: TGTGCCAGCAGTCCACGACAGGGGCAAAATTCACCCCTCCACTTT. The chain recombines TRBV27 with TRBJ1-6; 8 bases map to TRBD1. Germline V gene lookup returns CDR1 MNHEY and CDR2 SMNVEV (reference sequence). J lost 7 bases, V lost 5 bases, and 7 bases had no gene match. CDR3 length equals 15 residues.

The chain has TRBV9 and TRBJ2-7; D is unclear. The ends were cut back, 3 bases at V and 5 bases at J, with 15 bases in the middle. In germline, CDR1 is SGDLS, CDR2 YYNGEE. CDR3 length: 14 amino acids. The CDR3 is CASSAPRMDHEQYF. The CDR3 DNA is TGTGCCAGCAGCGCTCCGCGGATGGATCACGAGCAGTACTTC. Based on the CDR3 plus reference TRBV9 and TRBJ2-7, the full variable domain is DSGVTQTPKHLITATGQRVTLRCSPRSGDLSVYWYQQSLDQGLQFLIQYYNGEERAKGNILERFSAQQFPDLHSELNLSSLELGDSALYFCASSAPRMDHEQYFGPGTRLTVT.

The chain couples TRBV5-1 to TRBJ2-2; 7 positions match TRBD2. The germline CDR1 and CDR2 sequences are SGHRS and YFSETQ. V trimming: 4 bases; J trimming: 7 bases; junction bases outside the gene matches: 7. This CDR3 is built from 14 residues. The CDR3 is CASSPHGGSGELFF. DNA of the CDR3: TGCGCCAGCAGCCCCCACGGGGGGAGCGGGGAGCTGTTTTTT.

The chain has TRBV5-1 and TRBJ2-3; D perhaps matches TRBD2 (8 bases). Germline CDR1 and CDR2: SGHRS and YFSETQ. The CDR3 runs 20 residues. V lost 4 bases to trimming and J lost 1 base, with 28 bases between them. CDR3 loop: CASSVWTGRFGGGRTDTQYF. In DNA, the CDR3 is TGCGCCAGCAGCGTTTGGACAGGACGTTTTGGCGGGGGGCGCACAGATACGCAGTATTTT. Filled out from reference TRBV5-1 and TRBJ2-3, the complete variable domain reads KAGVTQTPRYLIKTRGQQVTLSCSPISGHRSVSWYQQTPGQGLQFLFEYFSETQRNKGNFPGRFSGRQFSNSRSEMNVSTLELGDSALYLCASSVWTGRFGGGRTDTQYFGPGTRLTVL.

This clone was detected only a few times. V gene TRBV2 combines with J gene TRBJ2-7; maybe TRBD1 (5 bases). The CDR3 consists of 13 residues. CDR1 is SNHLY, CDR2 FYNNEI, per germline. Trimming pared 4 bases from V and 3 bases from J, leaving 10 bases between. The CDR3 loop reads CASSADRLYEQYF. CDR3 nucleotides: TGTGCCAGCAGTGCCGACAGACTCTACGAGCAGTACTTC.